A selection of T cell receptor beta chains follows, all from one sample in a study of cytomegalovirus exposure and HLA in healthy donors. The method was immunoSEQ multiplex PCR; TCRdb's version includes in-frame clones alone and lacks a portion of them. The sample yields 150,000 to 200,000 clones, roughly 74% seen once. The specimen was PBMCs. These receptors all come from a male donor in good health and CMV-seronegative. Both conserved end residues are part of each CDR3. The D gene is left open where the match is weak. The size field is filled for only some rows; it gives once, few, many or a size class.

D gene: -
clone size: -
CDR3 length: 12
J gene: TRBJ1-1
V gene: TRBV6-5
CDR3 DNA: TGTGCCAGTCGAAGCGGGCGGAGTGAAGCTTTCTTT
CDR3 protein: CASRSGRSEAFF

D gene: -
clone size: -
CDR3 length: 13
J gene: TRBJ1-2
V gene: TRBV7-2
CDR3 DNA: TGTGCCAGCATTTCGACAGGCCCCTATGGCTACACCTTC
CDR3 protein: CASISTGPYGYTF

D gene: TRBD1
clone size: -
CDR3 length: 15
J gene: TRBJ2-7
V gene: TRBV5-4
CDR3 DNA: TGTGCCAGCAGCCTCGGGACAGCGGCCCTTGGCGAGCAGTACTTC
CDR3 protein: CASSLGTAALGEQYF

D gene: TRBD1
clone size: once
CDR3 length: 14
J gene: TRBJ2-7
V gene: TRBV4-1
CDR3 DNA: TGCGCCAGCAGCCACGACAGGGGGCCCTACGAGCAGTACTTC
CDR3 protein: CASSHDRGPYEQYF

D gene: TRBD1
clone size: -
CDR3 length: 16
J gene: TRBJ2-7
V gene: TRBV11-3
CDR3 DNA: TGTGCCAGCAGCTTAGGGACAGGGTACAGCTCCTACGAGCAGTACTTC
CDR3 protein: CASSLGTGYSSYEQYF

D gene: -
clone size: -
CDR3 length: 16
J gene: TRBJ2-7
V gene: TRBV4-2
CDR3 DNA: TGTGCCAGCAGCCAAGATGCTACTAGCACGAGGTACGAGCAGTACTTC
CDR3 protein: CASSQDATSTRYEQYF

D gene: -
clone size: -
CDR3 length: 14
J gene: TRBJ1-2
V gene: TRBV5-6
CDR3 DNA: TGTGCCAGCAGCTTTTTGGAGACTAACTATGGCTACACCTTC
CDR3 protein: CASSFLETNYGYTF

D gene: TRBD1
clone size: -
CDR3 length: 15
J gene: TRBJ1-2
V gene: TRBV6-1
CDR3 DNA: TGTGCCAGCAGTGCTGACAGGGGGCGCAACTATGGCTACACCTTC
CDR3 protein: CASSADRGRNYGYTF

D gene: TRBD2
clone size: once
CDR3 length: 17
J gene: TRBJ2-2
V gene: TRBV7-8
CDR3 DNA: TGTGCCAGCAGCAACCGAGGGGCGGGAGTCGAGACCGGGGAGCTGTTTTTT
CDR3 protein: CASSNRGAGVETGELFF

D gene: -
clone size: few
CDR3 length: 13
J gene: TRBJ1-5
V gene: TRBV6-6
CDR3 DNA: TGTGCCAGCAGTTACAATACGGGGGAGCCCCAGCATTTT
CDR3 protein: CASSYNTGEPQHF

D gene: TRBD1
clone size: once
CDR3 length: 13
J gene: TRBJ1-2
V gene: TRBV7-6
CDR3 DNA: TGTGCCAGCAGCCCGGGACAGGCCTATGGCTACACCTTC
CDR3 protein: CASSPGQAYGYTF

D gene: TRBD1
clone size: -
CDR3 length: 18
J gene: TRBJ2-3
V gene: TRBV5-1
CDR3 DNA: TGCGCCAGCAGTTACACCGGGACAGGGGGCACTGGCGCAGATACGCAGTATTTT
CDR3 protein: CASSYTGTGGTGADTQYF

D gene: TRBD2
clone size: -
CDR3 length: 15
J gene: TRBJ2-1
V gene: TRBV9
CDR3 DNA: TGTGCCAGCAGCAAGAGCGGGAGCTCCTACAATGAGCAGTTCTTC
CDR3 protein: CASSKSGSSYNEQFF

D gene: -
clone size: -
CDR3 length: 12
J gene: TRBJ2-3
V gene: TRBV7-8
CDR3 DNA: TGTGCCAGCAGCTTATTTAGAGATACGCAGTATTTT
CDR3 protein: CASSLFRDTQYF

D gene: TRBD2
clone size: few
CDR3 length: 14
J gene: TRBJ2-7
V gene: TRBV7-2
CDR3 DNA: TGTGCCAGCAGCTTCCCGGGAGGTTCTCGGGAGCAGTACTTC
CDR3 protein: CASSFPGGSREQYF

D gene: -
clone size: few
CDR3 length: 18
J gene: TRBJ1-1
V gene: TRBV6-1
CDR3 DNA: TGTGCCAGCAGTGAAGCAGGGTGGGCAGGGAGGACGAACACTGAAGCTTTCTTT
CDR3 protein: CASSEAGWAGRTNTEAFF

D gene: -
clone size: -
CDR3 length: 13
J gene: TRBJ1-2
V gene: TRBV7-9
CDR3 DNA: TGTGCCAGCAGCCTAGTACAGAACTATGGCTACACCTTC
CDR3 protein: CASSLVQNYGYTF

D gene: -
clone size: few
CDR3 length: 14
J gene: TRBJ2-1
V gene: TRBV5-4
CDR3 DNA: TGTGCCAGCAGTCAAAGGGGGGGATACAATGAGCAGTTCTTC
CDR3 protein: CASSQRGGYNEQFF

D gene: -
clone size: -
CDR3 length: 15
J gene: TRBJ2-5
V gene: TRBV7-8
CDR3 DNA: TGTGCCAGCAGCTTACGGCAGGGTTCGGTAGAGACCCAGTACTTC
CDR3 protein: CASSLRQGSVETQYF

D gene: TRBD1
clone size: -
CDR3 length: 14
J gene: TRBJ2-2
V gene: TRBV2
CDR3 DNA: TGTGCCACCTCCGGGACAGGGCGAGGCGGGGAGCTGTTTTTT
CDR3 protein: CATSGTGRGGELFF

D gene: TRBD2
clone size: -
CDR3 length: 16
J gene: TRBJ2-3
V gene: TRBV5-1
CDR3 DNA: TGCGCCAGCAGCTTGGATCTAGCGGGGGGTCGGGATACGCAGTATTTT
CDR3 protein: CASSLDLAGGRDTQYF

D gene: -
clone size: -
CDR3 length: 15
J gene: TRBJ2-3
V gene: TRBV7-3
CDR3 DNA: TGTGCCAGCAGCTTAAGTGGGGGCGAAGGTGTCACGCAGTATTTT
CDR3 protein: CASSLSGGEGVTQYF

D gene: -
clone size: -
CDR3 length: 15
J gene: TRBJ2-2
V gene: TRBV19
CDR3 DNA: TGTGCCAGTAGGGTACTAGCCGCGAACACCGGGGAGCTGTTTTTT
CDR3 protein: CASRVLAANTGELFF

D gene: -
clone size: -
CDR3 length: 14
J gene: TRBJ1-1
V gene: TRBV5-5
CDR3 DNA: TGTGCCAGCAGCTTGGGGCTCTTGAACACTGAAGCTTTCTTT
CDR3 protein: CASSLGLLNTEAFF

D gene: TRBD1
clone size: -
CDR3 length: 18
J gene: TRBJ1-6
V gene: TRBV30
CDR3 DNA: TGTGCCTGGAGTATCGACAGGGGCCGTGGCTCCTATAATTCACCCCTCCACTTT
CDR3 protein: CAWSIDRGRGSYNSPLHF

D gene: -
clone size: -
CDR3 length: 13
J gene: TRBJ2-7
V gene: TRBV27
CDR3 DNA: TGTGCCAGCAGTTCCACGAGCTCCTACGAGCAGTACTTC
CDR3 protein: CASSSTSSYEQYF

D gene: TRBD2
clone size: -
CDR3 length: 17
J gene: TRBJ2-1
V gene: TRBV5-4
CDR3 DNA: TGTGCCAGCAGCCGGCCCGGGACTAGCTCAGAGGGCCATGAGCAGTTCTTC
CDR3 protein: CASSRPGTSSEGHEQFF

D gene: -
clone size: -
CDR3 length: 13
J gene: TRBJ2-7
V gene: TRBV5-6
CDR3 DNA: TGTGCCAGCAGCTGGGGCTTATCCTACGAGCAGTACTTC
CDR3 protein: CASSWGLSYEQYF

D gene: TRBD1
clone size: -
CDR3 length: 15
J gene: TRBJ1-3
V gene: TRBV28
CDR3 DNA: TGTGCCAGCAGTTCCGGGACAGGGGTAGAAAACACCATATATTTT
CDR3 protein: CASSSGTGVENTIYF

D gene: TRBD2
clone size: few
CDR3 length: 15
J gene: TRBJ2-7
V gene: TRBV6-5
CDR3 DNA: TGTGCCAGCAGTGCAACCAGCGGGGGAGCGGGAGAGCAGTACTTC
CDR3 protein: CASSATSGGAGEQYF

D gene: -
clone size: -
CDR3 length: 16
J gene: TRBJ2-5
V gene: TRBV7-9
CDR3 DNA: TGTGCCAGCAGCGCCCCCAATTGGGGGGGCGAAGAGACCCAGTACTTC
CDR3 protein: CASSAPNWGGEETQYF

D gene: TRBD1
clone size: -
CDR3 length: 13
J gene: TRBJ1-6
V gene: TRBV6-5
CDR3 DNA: TGTGCCAGCAGTTTCGACAGGGGTTCACCCCTCCACTTT
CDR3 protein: CASSFDRGSPLHF

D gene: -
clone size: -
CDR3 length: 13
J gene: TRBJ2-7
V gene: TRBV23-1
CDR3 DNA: TGCGCCAGCAGTCAATCGGGGAGCTACGAGCAGTACTTC
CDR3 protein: CASSQSGSYEQYF